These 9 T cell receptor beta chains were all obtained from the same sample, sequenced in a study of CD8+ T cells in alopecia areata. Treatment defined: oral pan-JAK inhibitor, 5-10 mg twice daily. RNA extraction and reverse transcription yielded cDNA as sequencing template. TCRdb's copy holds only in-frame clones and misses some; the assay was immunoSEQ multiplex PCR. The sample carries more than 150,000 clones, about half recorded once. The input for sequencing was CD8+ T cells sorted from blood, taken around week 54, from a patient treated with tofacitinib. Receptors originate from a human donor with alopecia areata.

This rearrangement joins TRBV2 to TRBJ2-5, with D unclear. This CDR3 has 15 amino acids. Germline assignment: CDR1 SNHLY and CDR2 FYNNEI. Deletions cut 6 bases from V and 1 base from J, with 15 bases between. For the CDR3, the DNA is TGTGCCAGCAGCCAATCCTCCGGGTTCCAAGAGACCCAGTACTTC. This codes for CASSQSSGFQETQYF.

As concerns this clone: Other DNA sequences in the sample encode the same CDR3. DNA for the CDR3: TGTGCCAGCAGTTACGGGGGAGAGAACACTGAAGCTTTCTTT. It specifies CASSYGGENTEAFF. This chain links TRBV6-5 with TRBJ1-1, with D perhaps TRBD1 (5 bases). Trimming stripped 2 bases from V and 1 base from J, with 8 bases between. Germline-derived CDR1 and CDR2 are MNHEY and SVGAGI. This CDR3 comprises 14 residues.

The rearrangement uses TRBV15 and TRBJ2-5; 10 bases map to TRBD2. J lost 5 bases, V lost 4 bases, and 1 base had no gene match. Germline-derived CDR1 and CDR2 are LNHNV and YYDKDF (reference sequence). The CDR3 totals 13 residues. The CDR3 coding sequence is TGTGCCACCAGCACGGGACTAGCGGAGACCCAGTACTTC. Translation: CATSTGLAETQYF.

CDR3 amino acids: CASSYLADSSYEQYF. The CDR3 DNA follows: TGTGCCAGCAGTTACCTGGCCGATTCCTCCTACGAGCAGTACTTC. The chain joins TRBV6-5 to TRBJ2-7; no clear D. The CDR3 runs 15 residues. Germline V lookup: CDR1 MNHEY, CDR2 SVGAGI. V was trimmed by 2 bases and J by 0 bases, leaving 11 bases between them.

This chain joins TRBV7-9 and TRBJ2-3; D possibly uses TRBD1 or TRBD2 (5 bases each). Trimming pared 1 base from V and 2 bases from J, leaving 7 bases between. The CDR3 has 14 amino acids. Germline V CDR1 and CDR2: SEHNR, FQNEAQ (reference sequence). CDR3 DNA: TGTGCCAGCAGCTTAGACGGGACCACAGATACGCAGTATTTT. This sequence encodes CASSLDGTTDTQYF.

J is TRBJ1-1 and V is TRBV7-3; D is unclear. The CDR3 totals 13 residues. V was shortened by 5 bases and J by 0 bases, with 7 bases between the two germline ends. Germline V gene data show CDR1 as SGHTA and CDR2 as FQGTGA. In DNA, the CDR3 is TGTGCCAGCAGCCGGACGGTGAACACTGAAGCTTTCTTT. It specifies CASSRTVNTEAFF. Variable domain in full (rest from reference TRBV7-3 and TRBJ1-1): GAGVSQTPSNKVTEKGKYVELRCDPISGHTALYWYRQSLGQGPEFLIYFQGTGAADDSGLPNDRFFAVRPEGSVSTLKIQRTERGDSAVYLCASSRTVNTEAFFGQGTRLTVV.

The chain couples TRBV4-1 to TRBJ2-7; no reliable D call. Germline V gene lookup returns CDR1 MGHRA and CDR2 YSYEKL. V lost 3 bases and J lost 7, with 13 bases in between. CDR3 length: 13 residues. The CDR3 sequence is CASSHALAMEQYF. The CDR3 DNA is TGCGCCAGCAGCCACGCCTTGGCCATGGAGCAGTACTTC.

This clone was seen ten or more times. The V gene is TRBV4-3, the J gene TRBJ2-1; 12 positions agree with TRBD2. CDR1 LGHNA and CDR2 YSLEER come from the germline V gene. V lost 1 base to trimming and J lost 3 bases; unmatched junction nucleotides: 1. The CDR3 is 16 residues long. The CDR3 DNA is TGCGCCAGCAGCCAAGGACTAGCGGGGGACTACAATGAGCAGTTCTTC. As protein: CASSQGLAGDYNEQFF.

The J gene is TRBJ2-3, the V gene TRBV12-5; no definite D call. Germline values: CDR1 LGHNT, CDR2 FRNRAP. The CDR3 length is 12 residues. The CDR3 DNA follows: TGTGCAGTCAAGAAGGAGACAGATACGCAGTATTTT. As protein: CAVKKETDTQYF.